The present T cell receptor beta chain was sequenced within a study of T-cell reconstitution after alpha-beta-depleted transplantation in children. V was cut by 0 bases and J by 4 bases, with 18 bases left in between. Germline V gives CDR1 SGHTA, CDR2 FQGTGA. The CDR3 extends over 18 amino acids. It was with unique molecular identifiers that the TCRbeta library was prepared. TCRdb ran MiXCR on the PCR reads and lists one entry per CDR3 protein. The table records some 200,000 distinct CDR3 sequences, 8.4% of them present only once. The table lists this clonotype with a few counts. Its antigen remains unknown. Study-wide points: From surviving recipient T cells and thymic progenitors came the high day-60 TCRbeta diversity observed in some patients. Alpha-beta T cells about two months after transplant reportedly derived from several hundred expanded graft clones. Fresh T-cell production supplied most of the T-cell counts and diversity seen one year after transplant.

The sample here was PBMCs, mostly from graft donor cells, taken 360 days after TCRalphabeta/CD19-depleted stem cell transplant. This chain connects TRBV7-3 to TRBJ2-2; D gene ambiguous. This receptor was obtained from a male patient aged 2 to 9 who had a stem cell transplant for acute myeloid leukemia, so the T cells may come from the graft donor. The CDR3 loop reads CASSLTLLAGPSTGELFF. CDR3 DNA: TGTGCCAGCAGCTTAACTCTCTTGGCCGGGCCCTCCACCGGGGAGCTGTTTTTT.